This T cell receptor beta chain is from a study of T cell repertoires in cytomegalovirus infection. The CDR3 runs to 12 residues. Trimming stripped 5 bases from V and 10 bases from J, with 15 bases between. Germline CDR1 DFQATT, CDR2 SNEGSKA (reference sequence). This clonotype was found a few times. Each CDR3 protein is one row after TCRdb ran MiXCR on the reads. The table has 300,000 to 400,000 distinct CDR3 sequences, less than 20% seen once. The receptor comes from a human donor in good health (CMV status not recorded). Some clones in this sample may be carry-over from other donors' samples. The sequencing input was PBMCs. The rearrangement uses TRBV20-1 and TRBJ2-1; D is tentatively TRBD1 or TRBD2 (5 bases each). The CDR3 nucleotides read TGCAGTGCTCGATGGTTGGGGGAGGAGCAGTTCTTC. Amino acid sequence: CSARWLGEEQFF.